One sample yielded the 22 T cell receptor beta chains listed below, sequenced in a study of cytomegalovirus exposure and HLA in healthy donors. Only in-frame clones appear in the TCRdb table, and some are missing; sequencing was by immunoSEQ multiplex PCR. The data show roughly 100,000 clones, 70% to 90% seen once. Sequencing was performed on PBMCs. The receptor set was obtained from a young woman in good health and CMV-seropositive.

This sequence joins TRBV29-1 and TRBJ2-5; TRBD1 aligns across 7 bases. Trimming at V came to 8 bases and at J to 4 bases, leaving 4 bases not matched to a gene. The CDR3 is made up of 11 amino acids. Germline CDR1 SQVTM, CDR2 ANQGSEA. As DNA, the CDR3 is TGCAGCCCAAGGACAGGAGAGACCCAGTACTTC. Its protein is CSPRTGETQYF.

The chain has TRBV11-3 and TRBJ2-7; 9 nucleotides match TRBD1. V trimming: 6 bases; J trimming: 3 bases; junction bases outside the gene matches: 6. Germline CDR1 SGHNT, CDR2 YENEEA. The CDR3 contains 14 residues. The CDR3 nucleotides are TGTGCCAGCAGTTCGGACAGGGGCCACTACGAGCAGTACTTC. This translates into CASSSDRGHYEQYF.

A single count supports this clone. In nucleotides, the CDR3 is TGTGCCTGGAAGCTGAGCGGCAACACTGAAGCTTTCTTT. Protein sequence: CAWKLSGNTEAFF. J is TRBJ1-1 and V is TRBV30, with D uncertain. Looked up from germline, CDR1 is GTSNPN and CDR2 is SVGIG (reference sequence). The CDR3 consists of 13 residues. Trimming left V 4 bases short and J 2 bases short, with 11 bases between.

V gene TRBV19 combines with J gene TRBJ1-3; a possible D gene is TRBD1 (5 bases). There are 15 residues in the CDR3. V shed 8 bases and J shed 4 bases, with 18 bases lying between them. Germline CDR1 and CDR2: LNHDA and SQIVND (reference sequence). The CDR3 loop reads CASSPIWGEGNTIYF. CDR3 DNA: TGTGCCAGTTCACCTATCTGGGGCGAGGGAAACACCATATATTTT.

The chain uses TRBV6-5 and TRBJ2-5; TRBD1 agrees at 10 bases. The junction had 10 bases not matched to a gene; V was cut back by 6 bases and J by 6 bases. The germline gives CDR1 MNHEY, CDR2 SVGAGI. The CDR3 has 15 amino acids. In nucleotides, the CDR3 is TGTGCCAGCAGAGCGGGACAGGGGAGAAGGAAGACCCAGTACTTC. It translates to CASRAGQGRRKTQYF.

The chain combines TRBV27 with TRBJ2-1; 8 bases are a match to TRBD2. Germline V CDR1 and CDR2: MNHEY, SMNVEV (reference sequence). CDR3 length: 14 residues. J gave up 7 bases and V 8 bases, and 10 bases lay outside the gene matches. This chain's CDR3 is CASGGLVGVNEQFF. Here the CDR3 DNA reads TGTGCCAGCGGGGGACTAGTCGGAGTAAATGAGCAGTTCTTC.

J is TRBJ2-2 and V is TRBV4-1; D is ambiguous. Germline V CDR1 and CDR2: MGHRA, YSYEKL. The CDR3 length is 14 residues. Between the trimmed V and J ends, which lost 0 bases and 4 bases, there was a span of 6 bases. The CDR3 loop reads CASSQDRGTGELFF. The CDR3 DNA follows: TGCGCCAGCAGCCAAGATCGAGGCACCGGGGAGCTGTTTTTT.

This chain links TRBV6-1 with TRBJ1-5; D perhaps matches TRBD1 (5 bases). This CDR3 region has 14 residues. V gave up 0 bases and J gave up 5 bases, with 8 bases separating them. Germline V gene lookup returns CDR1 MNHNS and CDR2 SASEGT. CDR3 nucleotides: TGTGCCAGCAGTGAAGCCGGGGGGTATCAGCCCCAGCATTTT. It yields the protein CASSEAGGYQPQHF.

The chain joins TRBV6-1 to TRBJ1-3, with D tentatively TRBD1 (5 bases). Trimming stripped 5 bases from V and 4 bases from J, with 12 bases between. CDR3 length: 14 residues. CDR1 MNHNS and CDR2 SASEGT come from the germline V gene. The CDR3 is CASSSQGFGNTIYF. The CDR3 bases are TGTGCCAGCAGTTCCCAGGGATTCGGAAACACCATATATTTT.

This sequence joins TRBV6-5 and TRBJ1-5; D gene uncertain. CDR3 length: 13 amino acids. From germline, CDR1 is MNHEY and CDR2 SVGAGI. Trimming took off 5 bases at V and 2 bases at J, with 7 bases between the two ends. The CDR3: CASSLSGNQPQHF. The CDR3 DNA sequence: TGTGCCAGCAGTCTGTCGGGCAATCAGCCCCAGCATTTT.

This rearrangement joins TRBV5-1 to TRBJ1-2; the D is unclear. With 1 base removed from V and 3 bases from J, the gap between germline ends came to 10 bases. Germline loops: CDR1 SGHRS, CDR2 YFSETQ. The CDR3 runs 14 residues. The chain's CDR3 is CASSLMGEDYGYTF. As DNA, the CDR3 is TGCGCCAGCAGCTTGATGGGAGAGGACTATGGCTACACCTTC.

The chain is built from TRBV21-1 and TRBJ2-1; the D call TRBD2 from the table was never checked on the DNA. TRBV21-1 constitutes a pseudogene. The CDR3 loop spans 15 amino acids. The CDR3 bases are TGTGCCAGCCGCAAAACGGGACTAGTCATCCATGAGCAGTTCTTC. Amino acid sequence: CASRKTGLVIHEQFF.

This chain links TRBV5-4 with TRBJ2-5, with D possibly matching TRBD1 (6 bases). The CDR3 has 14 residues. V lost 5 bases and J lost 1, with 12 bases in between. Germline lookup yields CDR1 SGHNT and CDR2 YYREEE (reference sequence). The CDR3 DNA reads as TGTGCCAGCAGTTTCCGGGACACCCAAGAGACCCAGTACTTC. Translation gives CASSFRDTQETQYF.

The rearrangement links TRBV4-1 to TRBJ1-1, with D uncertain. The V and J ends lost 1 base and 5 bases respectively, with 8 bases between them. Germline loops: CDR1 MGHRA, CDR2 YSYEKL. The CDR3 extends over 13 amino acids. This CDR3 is CASSQVSGTEAFF. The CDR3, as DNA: TGCGCCAGCAGCCAAGTTTCGGGAACTGAAGCTTTCTTT.

CDR3 DNA: TGTGCCAGCAGCCAAGGGACACCAGGACTTGGGGCTGAAGCTTTCTTT. It codes for CASSQGTPGLGAEAFF. The gene calls are TRBV13 and TRBJ1-1, with D possibly matching TRBD1 (6 bases). Germline-derived CDR1 and CDR2 are PRHDT and FYEKMQ (reference sequence). Trimming removed 5 bases from V and 6 bases from J, with 22 bases in between. The CDR3 length is 16 residues.

The CDR3 region is CASSSQGTPYNEQFF. Here the CDR3 DNA reads TGTGCCAGCAGCTCCCAGGGGACGCCCTACAATGAGCAGTTCTTC. The V gene is TRBV13, the J gene TRBJ2-1; D perhaps matches TRBD1 (6 bases). Deletions cut 4 bases from V and 2 bases from J, with 12 bases between. The CDR3 loop spans 15 amino acids. Germline-derived CDR1 and CDR2 are PRHDT and FYEKMQ (reference sequence).

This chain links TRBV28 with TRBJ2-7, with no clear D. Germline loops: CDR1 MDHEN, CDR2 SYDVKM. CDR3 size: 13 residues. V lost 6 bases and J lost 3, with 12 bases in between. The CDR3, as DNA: TGTGCCAGCAGCGCCTCAACTAACTACGAGCAGTACTTC. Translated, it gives CASSASTNYEQYF.

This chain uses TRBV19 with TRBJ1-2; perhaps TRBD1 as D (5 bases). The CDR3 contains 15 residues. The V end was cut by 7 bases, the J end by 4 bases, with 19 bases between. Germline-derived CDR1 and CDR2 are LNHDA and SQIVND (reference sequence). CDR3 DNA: TGTGCCAGTACGCGGGACTGGCCGGATTCCTATGGCTACACCTTC. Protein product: CASTRDWPDSYGYTF.

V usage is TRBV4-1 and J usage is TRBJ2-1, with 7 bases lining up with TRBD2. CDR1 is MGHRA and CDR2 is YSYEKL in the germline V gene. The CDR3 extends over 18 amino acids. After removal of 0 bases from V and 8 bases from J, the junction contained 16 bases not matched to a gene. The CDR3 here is CASSQEWLGGGSGYEQFF. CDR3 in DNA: TGCGCCAGCAGCCAAGAGTGGTTGGGGGGGGGTTCTGGGTATGAGCAGTTCTTC.

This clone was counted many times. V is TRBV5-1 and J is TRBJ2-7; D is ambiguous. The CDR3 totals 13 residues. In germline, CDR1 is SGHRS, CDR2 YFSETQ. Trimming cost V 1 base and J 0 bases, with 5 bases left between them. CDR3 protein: CASSLWASYEQYF. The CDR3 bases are TGCGCCAGCAGCTTGTGGGCCTCCTACGAGCAGTACTTC. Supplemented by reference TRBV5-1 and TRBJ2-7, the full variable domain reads KAGVTQTPRYLIKTRGQQVTLSCSPISGHRSVSWYQQTPGQGLQFLFEYFSETQRNKGNFPGRFSGRQFSNSRSEMNVSTLELGDSALYLCASSLWASYEQYFGPGTRLTVT.

In DNA form, the CDR3 reads TGTGCCAGCAGACTGACAGGGCAAGGCTACGAGCAGTACTTC. It encodes CASRLTGQGYEQYF. This sequence joins TRBV5-6 and TRBJ2-7; 7 positions match TRBD1. The V segment lost 5 bases and the J segment 3 bases; nucleotides outside the gene matches: 8. Germline V gives CDR1 SGHDT, CDR2 YYEEEE. CDR3 length: 14 residues.

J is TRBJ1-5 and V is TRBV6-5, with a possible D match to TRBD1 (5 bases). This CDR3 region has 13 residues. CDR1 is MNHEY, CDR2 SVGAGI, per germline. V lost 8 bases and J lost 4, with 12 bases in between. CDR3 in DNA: TGTGCCAGCGCGTGGGGCACGAATCAGCCCCAGCATTTT. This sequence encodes CASAWGTNQPQHF.